This T cell receptor beta chain comes out of a study of T cell responses to AZD1222 COVID-19 vaccine. Study-wide findings and caveats: CD4 TCRs covered the whole spike, strongest at regions 160-218 and 743-854. White British people made up most donors, females outnumbered males, and clonal diversity was possibly underestimated.

As to this clone: The antigen remains undetermined.

The CDR3 runs to 18 residues. Trimming at V came to 5 bases and at J to 2 bases, leaving 9 bases not matched to a gene. Per the germline V gene, CDR1 is SGHTA and CDR2 is FQGTGA. Sequencing was performed with immunoSEQ multiplex PCR; in TCRdb, only in-frame clones are kept and a portion is missing. The repertoire holds some 79,000 clones, with approximately 83% as singletons. Pooling of second doses given at about 4 or about 12 weeks was done. The chain recombines TRBV7-3 with TRBJ2-3, with 14 nucleotides matching TRBD2. Sequenced material: peripheral blood, taken 28 days after the second AZD1222 dose. The receptor was derived from an adult who received the AZD1222 COVID-19 vaccine. In nucleotides, the CDR3 is TGTGCCAGCAGCCGGGGGACTAGCGGGGGATCCATCACAGATACGCAGTATTTT. Translating gives CASSRGTSGGSITDTQYF. The full variable domain, its missing parts supplied by reference TRBV7-3 and TRBJ2-3, is GAGVSQTPSNKVTEKGKYVELRCDPISGHTALYWYRQSLGQGPEFLIYFQGTGAADDSGLPNDRFFAVRPEGSVSTLKIQRTERGDSAVYLCASSRGTSGGSITDTQYFGPGTRLTVL.